Following are 28 T cell receptor beta chains from one sample sequenced in a study of blood T cell repertoires in COVID-19. Using immunoSEQ multiplex PCR, the repertoire was profiled, and TCRdb retains in-frame clones only, with some absent. The sample includes about 55,000 clones, approximately 82% seen only once; the top ten take around 15%. Specimen: peripheral blood. These receptors came from a human donor in a cohort sampled during active COVID-19.

The gene calls are TRBV7-2 and TRBJ2-7; D is perhaps TRBD2 (6 bases). CDR3 length equals 13 residues. Germline loops: CDR1 SGHTA, CDR2 FQGNSA. Trimming cost V 5 bases and J 4 bases, with 12 bases left between them. CDR3 nucleotides: TGTGCCAGCAGCCGGGACTGGAAGTACGAGCAGTACTTC. Encoded protein: CASSRDWKYEQYF.

This clone was observed once. In the same sample, other DNA sequences code for this CDR3. This sequence joins TRBV2 and TRBJ2-7; D gene unclear. Per the germline V gene, CDR1 is SNHLY and CDR2 is FYNNEI. With 5 bases removed from V and 6 bases from J, the gap between germline ends came to 8 bases. The CDR3 covers 11 residues. The DNA for the CDR3 is TGTGCCAGCAGTCAAGGAGCCGAGCAGTACTTC. Protein: CASSQGAEQYF.

The count of this clone is one. The rearrangement links TRBV7-2 to TRBJ2-2; 9 bases line up with TRBD1. Germline CDR1 SGHTA, CDR2 FQGNSA. V lost 3 bases and J lost 5; bases outside the gene matches: 1. There are 14 residues in the CDR3. In DNA, the CDR3 is TGTGCCAGCAGCTTGACAGGGGGGACCGGGGAGCTGTTTTTT. Protein product: CASSLTGGTGELFF.

A single count supports this clone. The CDR3 coding sequence is TGTGCCAGCCAAGCAGGGGATACGAACACTGAAGCTTTCTTT. It encodes CASQAGDTNTEAFF. The chain employs TRBV7-9 and TRBJ1-1; the D gene is possibly TRBD1 (6 bases). The CDR3 contains 14 residues. From germline, CDR1 is SEHNR and CDR2 FQNEAQ (reference sequence). V was shortened by 8 bases and J by 1 base, with 14 bases between the two germline ends.

The chain is built from TRBV20-1 and TRBJ1-1; 8 nucleotides line up with TRBD1. Germline assignment: CDR1 DFQATT and CDR2 SNEGSKA (reference sequence). V dropped 6 bases and J dropped 11; count of bases not matched to a gene: 8. The CDR3 covers 11 residues. The DNA of the CDR3 is TGCAGTGCCCAGGGGGCGCAGAAGGCTTTCTTT. Residues: CSAQGAQKAFF.

This clone was seen more than once but under ten times. This chain connects TRBV7-9 to TRBJ2-3, with TRBD2 matching over 7 bases. Trimming cost V 0 bases and J 2 bases; bases outside gene matches: 5. CDR1 and CDR2 (germline): SEHNR, FQNEAQ (reference sequence). This CDR3 contains 16 residues. As DNA, the CDR3 is TGTGCCAGCAGCTTAGCGAGGGACTACCTCACAGATACGCAGTATTTT. This gives the protein CASSLARDYLTDTQYF.

The CDR3 DNA follows: TGTGCCAGCAGTTACGGGGGGACAGGGGGATTACGCTACACCTTC. It encodes CASSYGGTGGLRYTF. This chain joins TRBV6-5 and TRBJ1-2, with TRBD1 matching over 11 bases. The CDR3 length is 15 residues. V shed 2 bases, J shed 9 bases, and the junction held 8 bases outside the gene matches. Germline CDR1 is MNHEY and CDR2 is SVGAGI.

This clone has only a few counts. The chain recombines TRBV5-1 with TRBJ2-4; 8 nucleotides line up with TRBD1. This CDR3 is built from 13 residues. J was trimmed by 7 bases and V by 0 bases; bases with no gene match: 0. The germline V gene has CDR1 SGHRS and CDR2 YFSETQ. The CDR3 nucleotides read TGCGCCAGCAGCTTGGCAGGGGGCAACATTCAGTACTTC. Its protein is CASSLAGGNIQYF.

CDR3 amino acids: CASSQEAAGANYGYTF. In nucleotides, the CDR3 is TGCGCCAGCAGCCAAGAGGCCGCCGGGGCTAACTATGGCTACACCTTC. V and J are TRBV4-3 and TRBJ1-2; D gene unclear. The CDR3 is made up of 16 amino acids. Trimming shortened V by 0 bases and J by 0 bases, and 11 bases separated the two germline ends. Germline-derived CDR1 and CDR2 are LGHNA and YSLEER.

The chain is built from TRBV7-8 and TRBJ2-7; D not certain. V was trimmed by 5 bases and J by 6 bases, leaving 17 bases between them. This CDR3 is built from 14 residues. Germline values: CDR1 SGHVS, CDR2 FQNEAQ. CDR3 coding DNA: TGTGCCAGCAGCGCCCAAGCGCCTAGGCTCGAGCAGTACTTC. Translating gives CASSAQAPRLEQYF.

This chain uses TRBV30 with TRBJ2-7; 11 bases align to TRBD2. The CDR3 is 16 amino acids. CDR1 and CDR2 (germline): GTSNPN, SVGIG (reference sequence). J was trimmed by 3 bases and V by 4 bases; bases with no gene match: 11. The DNA for the CDR3 is TGTGCCTGGAACCGACATGCCGGGACTAGCGGCTACGAGCAGTACTTC. Its protein product is CAWNRHAGTSGYEQYF.

The CDR3 DNA follows: TGTGCCAGCAGCTTTTCCGGGACAGCCGTTGGATCCACCTTC. Translation: CASSFSGTAVGSTF. The genes are TRBV5-4 and TRBJ1-2; 7 positions match TRBD1. J lost 13 bases, V lost 2 bases, and 14 bases had no gene match. CDR1 is SGHNT, CDR2 YYREEE, per germline (reference sequence). This CDR3 has 14 residues.

A single count supports this clone. The J gene is TRBJ2-3, the V gene TRBV7-2; the D is unclear. The CDR3 contains 15 residues. Trimming removed 1 base from V and 0 bases from J, with 8 bases in between. The germline gives CDR1 SGHTA, CDR2 FQGNSA. CDR3 coding DNA: TGTGCCAGCAGCTTAGACAGAACTAGCACAGATACGCAGTATTTT. Protein product: CASSLDRTSTDTQYF.

This clone was recorded only once. The chain is built from TRBV5-6 and TRBJ1-2; 10 bases agree with TRBD1. V gave up 3 bases and J gave up 4 bases; unmatched junction bases: 12. The V gene's germline CDR1 is SGHDT and CDR2 YYEEEE. This CDR3 contains 17 residues. The CDR3 DNA sequence: TGTGCCAGCAGCTCAGGACAGGGGGAGGCGGGAAGCTATGGCTACACCTTC. Translated: CASSSGQGEAGSYGYTF.

CDR3 in DNA: TGTGCCAGCAGCTTAGGTCAGCAAGAGACCCAGTACTTC. It is translated as CASSLGQQETQYF. The chain has TRBV7-2 and TRBJ2-5; D not certain. The germline V and J ends were trimmed by 1 base and 2 bases, with 5 bases remaining between them. The germline CDR1 and CDR2 sequences are SGHTA and FQGNSA. The CDR3 has 13 amino acids.

The chain carries TRBV19 and TRBJ1-5; D is possibly TRBD1 (5 bases). Trimming left V 5 bases short and J 0 bases short, with 11 bases between. Looked up from germline, CDR1 is LNHDA and CDR2 is SQIVND (reference sequence). The CDR3 has 15 residues. This CDR3 is CASSPPGGSNQPQHF. As DNA, the CDR3 is TGTGCCAGTAGTCCCCCCGGGGGTAGCAATCAGCCCCAGCATTTT.

CDR3 sequence reads: CASKMGEATNEKLFF. CDR3 nucleotide sequence: TGTGCCAGTAAAATGGGAGAAGCAACTAATGAAAAACTGTTTTTT. V gene TRBV19 combines with J gene TRBJ1-4; D remains ambiguous. This CDR3 has 15 residues. CDR1 LNHDA and CDR2 SQIVND come from the germline V gene (reference sequence). V shed 7 bases and J shed 0 bases, with 12 bases lying between them. Full variable domain (missing parts from reference TRBV19 and TRBJ1-4): DGGITQSPKYLFRKEGQNVTLSCEQNLNHDAMYWYRQDPGQGLRLIYYSQIVNDFQKGDIAEGYSVSREKKESFPLTVTSAQKNPTAFYLCASKMGEATNEKLFFGSGTQLSVL.

This clone was counted a single time. V usage is TRBV3-1 (or the pseudogene TRBV3-2) and J usage is TRBJ2-5; a weak D match, TRBD2 (7 bases). The CDR3 totals 16 residues. CDR1 LGHDT and CDR2 YNNKEL come from the germline V gene (reference sequence). V was trimmed by 4 bases and J by 3 bases, leaving 18 bases between them. CDR3 residues: CASSLLGGGAEETQYF. The CDR3 DNA is TGTGCCAGCAGCCTCCTCGGAGGGGGGGCCGAAGAGACCCAGTACTTC.

The V and J genes are TRBV10-3 and TRBJ1-6, with D uncertain. This CDR3 has 14 residues. V was trimmed by 4 bases and J by 3 bases, leaving 7 bases between them. CDR1 and CDR2 (germline): ENHRY, SYGVKD. CDR3 amino acids: CAISAGDYNSPLHF. The CDR3 DNA follows: TGTGCCATCAGTGCCGGGGACTATAATTCACCCCTCCACTTT.

This clone turned up a few times. This sequence joins TRBV5-4 and TRBJ1-6; no reliable D call. V lost 1 base and J 0 bases, leaving 8 bases between the germline ends. The CDR3 runs 16 residues. Germline V gives CDR1 SGHNT, CDR2 YYREEE (reference sequence). The CDR3 sequence is CASSLSGSSYNSPLHF. The CDR3 coding sequence is TGTGCCAGCAGCTTGTCCGGGAGCTCCTATAATTCACCCCTCCACTTT.

This clone appeared once. The rearrangement links TRBV5-8 to TRBJ2-6; D is uncertain. The ends were cut back, 4 bases at V and 0 bases at J, with 23 bases in the middle. The germline CDR1 and CDR2 sequences are SGHTS and YDEGEE. The CDR3 loop spans 20 amino acids. CDR3 nucleotide sequence: TGTGCCAGCAGCACAATTCCTCTTACAAACCCATTCTCTGGGGCCAACGTCCTGACTTTC. This gives the protein CASSTIPLTNPFSGANVLTF.

In its sample, this clone was seen a few times. V and J are TRBV6-5 and TRBJ2-3; no firm D call. Germline V gives CDR1 MNHEY, CDR2 SVGAGI. V shed 6 bases and J shed 2 bases, with 6 bases lying between them. This CDR3 has 12 residues. The CDR3 loop is CASSLNTDTQYF. In DNA, the CDR3 is TGTGCCAGCAGCCTTAACACAGATACGCAGTATTTT.

The genes are TRBV19 and TRBJ1-5; unclear D gene. Germline V lookup: CDR1 LNHDA, CDR2 SQIVND (reference sequence). The CDR3 length is 15 residues. V was cut by 1 base and J by 4 bases, with 11 bases left in between. The CDR3 DNA sequence: TGTGCCAGTAGTATAGGAATAACAGCAAATCAGCCCCAGCATTTT. The encoded protein is CASSIGITANQPQHF.

CDR3: CASSLRGKGELFF. The DNA for the CDR3 is TGTGCCAGCAGCTTAAGGGGGAAGGGGGAGCTGTTTTTT. The rearrangement links TRBV7-2 to TRBJ2-2; weak D call: TRBD1 (6 bases). Germline V gene sequence: CDR1 SGHTA, CDR2 FQGNSA. Trimming removed 2 bases at V and 8 bases at J, with 9 bases between. The CDR3 totals 13 residues.

This chain connects TRBV2 to TRBJ2-7; D is uncertain. The CDR3 has 12 amino acids. Germline CDR1 and CDR2: SNHLY and FYNNEI. V lost 4 bases, J lost 2 bases, and 6 bases lay in between. The CDR3 here is CASSVTTYEQYF. The CDR3 nucleotides are TGTGCCAGCAGTGTAACTACCTACGAGCAGTACTTC.

CDR3 protein: CASSLNSLRVSGANVLTF. The CDR3 region has the DNA TGTGCCAGCAGCTTAAATTCCCTCAGGGTTTCCGGGGCCAACGTCCTGACTTTC. The J gene is TRBJ2-6, the V gene TRBV7-9; possibly TRBD1 for D (5 bases). The CDR3 has 18 amino acids. Germline CDR1 SEHNR, CDR2 FQNEAQ (reference sequence). The germline V and J ends were trimmed by 2 bases and 4 bases, with 18 bases remaining between them.

V gene TRBV18 combines with J gene TRBJ2-5, with a weak D call TRBD2 (5 bases). The ends were cut back, 3 bases at V and 1 base at J, with 15 bases in the middle. Germline V gene data show CDR1 as KGHSH and CDR2 as LQKENI. The CDR3 runs 16 residues. CDR3 nucleotides: TGTGCCAGCTCACCGACTACGGTCAGGACCCAAGAGACCCAGTACTTC. Its translation: CASSPTTVRTQETQYF.

The CDR3 nucleotides are TGTGCCAGCAGCCAAGATCGCGGGGGGTTACAGTTCTTC. This translates into CASSQDRGGLQFF. This chain connects TRBV3-1 (or the pseudogene TRBV3-2) to TRBJ2-1, with TRBD2 identical over 8 bases. Per germline, CDR1 LGHDT and CDR2 YNNKEL (reference sequence). V trimming: 0 bases; J trimming: 13 bases; junction bases outside the gene matches: 5. The CDR3 sequence is 13 residues long.